The rows below give T cell receptor beta chains drawn from one sample of a study of a mutant IDH1 vaccine in newly diagnosed glioma. Which antigens these TCRs recognize remains unknown. Profiling relied on immunoSEQ multiplex PCR, and the TCRdb table lists in-frame clones only, not all of them. The sample records roughly 42,000 clones, approximately 83% being singletons. The source material was PBMCs, sampled from a glioma patient whose treatment included an IDH1 peptide vaccine. Every receptor here comes from a man between 40 and 49 years old with glioma. The CDR3 runs from the conserved cysteine through the conserved F or W. D genes are given only for firm matches. A row's size may be missing; if present it is once, few, many or a size class.

>TRBJ2-7|TRBV5-1|TRBD2|few
TGCGCCAGCAGCTTGGCCAACCAGCGGGAGGGATCATACGAGCAGTACTTC
CASSLANQREGSYEQYF
>TRBJ1-1|TRBV2|.|.
TGTGCCAGCAACTGGGTGGGCACTGAAGCTTTCTTT
CASNWVGTEAFF
>TRBJ1-1|TRBV5-1|.|.
TGCGCCAGCAGCTTCGGGCAGGGCCTCACCAACGATGAAGCTTTCTTT
CASSFGQGLTNDEAFF
>TRBJ2-2|TRBV5-4|TRBD1|.
TGTGCCAGCAGCTTCCCTTTTGGGACAGAAACTAACACCGGGGAGCTGTTTTTT
CASSFPFGTETNTGELFF
>TRBJ2-1|TRBV10-2|TRBD2|.
TGCGCCAGCAGTGAGACTAGCGGGGTTTACAATGAGCAGTTCTTC
CASSETSGVYNEQFF
>TRBJ2-5|TRBV5-1|.|.
TGCGCCAGCAGCTTCCGACCAAACAGTCCAGAGACCCAGTACTTC
CASSFRPNSPETQYF
>TRBJ1-5|TRBV19|.|.
TGTGCCAGTAGTATAGGAGGGGTGCCCCAGCATTTT
CASSIGGVPQHF
>TRBJ2-5|TRBV27|TRBD2|.
TGTGCCAGCAGTCCCGGGACTAGCGGGAGTGAGACCCAGTACTTC
CASSPGTSGSETQYF
>TRBJ2-1|TRBV11-1|TRBD2|.
TGTGCCAGCAGCCACGGGACTAGCGGAGACTTCTACAATGAGCAGTTCTTC
CASSHGTSGDFYNEQFF
>TRBJ2-7|TRBV10-3|TRBD2|.
TGTGCCATCAGCAACCCGGGACTAGCGGGGTACGAGCAGTACTTC
CAISNPGLAGYEQYF
>TRBJ1-1|TRBV29-1|.|once
TGCAGCGTATGGACAGACAACACTGAAGCTTTCTTT
CSVWTDNTEAFF
>TRBJ2-7|TRBV11-1|TRBD2|.
TGTGCCAGCAGCTTAGTCTACCTAGCGGGAGGCGAGCAGTACTTC
CASSLVYLAGGEQYF
>TRBJ2-1|TRBV21-1|.|.
TGTGCCAGCATCCCGAGGGCCGGTGAGCAGTTCTTC
CASIPRAGEQFF